The entry that follows covers one TCR beta chain sequence. Its antigen is as yet unknown. Other DNA variants within this sample encode the same CDR3. The data are from a study of cytomegalovirus exposure and HLA in healthy donors. The study's findings and limits: An ancestry cluster, one associated with Asian ancestry, reportedly showed fewer N-insertions than the roughly 670-donor mean in a later analysis. Judged likely to be a sequencing artifact was a cluster of highly shared sequence variants.

The PCR employed 60 Vbeta primers together with 13 Jbeta primers. TCRdb's table, derived via immunoSEQ multiplex PCR, lists solely in-frame clones and lacks some. The table lists roughly 100,000 clones, around four fifths of them singletons. This receptor was taken from a middle-aged woman in good health and CMV-seronegative. Sample: PBMCs.

CDR3 nucleotide sequence: TGCGCCAGCAGCTTGGGAACTAGCGGCGACGAGCAGTACTTC. This gives the protein CASSLGTSGDEQYF. The chain carries TRBV5-1 and TRBJ2-7; 8 bases are a match to TRBD2. CDR1 and CDR2 (germline): SGHRS, YFSETQ. V lost 0 bases and J lost 5; bases outside the gene matches: 4. There are 14 residues in the CDR3.